Below are 13 T cell receptor beta chains sequenced from a single sample in a study of patients and donors after allogeneic stem cell transplantation. MiXCR was run by TCRdb on the RT-PCR reads, yielding one entry per CDR3 protein. The sample holds 90,000 to 130,000 distinct CDR3 sequences, 35% seen once. Material: blood, either unsorted or a sorted T cell fraction (not recorded which). The receptors shown here come from a human donor who was either an allogeneic HSCT recipient or a stem cell or donor lymphocyte infusion donor (not recorded which). It is not recorded whose cells these are; they may come from a transplant donor.

In its sample, this clonotype was seen a few times. The CDR3 region is CASSVTGRINEKLFF. CDR3 in DNA: TGCGCCAGCAGTGTGACGGGAAGGATTAATGAAAAACTGTTTTTT. This chain connects TRBV10-2 to TRBJ1-4; D not certain. The germline V gene has CDR1 WSHSY and CDR2 SAAADI. The CDR3 runs 15 residues. Trimming shortened V by 4 bases and J by 4 bases, and 13 bases separated the two germline ends.

The chain is built from TRBV5-4 and TRBJ2-6, with a tentative D call TRBD2 (6 bases). Trimming stripped 0 bases from V and 2 bases from J, with 9 bases between. Germline V gene sequence: CDR1 SGHNT, CDR2 YYREEE (reference sequence). This CDR3 spans 16 amino acids. CDR3 residues: CASSLGGEAGANVLTF. CDR3 DNA: TGTGCCAGCAGCTTGGGAGGGGAGGCTGGGGCCAACGTCCTGACTTTC.

The chain links TRBV6-6 to TRBJ2-1; tentative D call: TRBD2 (6 bases). CDR3 length: 14 residues. The germline V gene has CDR1 MNHNY and CDR2 SVGAGI (reference sequence). V was clipped by 5 bases and J by 6 bases, with 14 bases between them. This chain's CDR3 is CASSRDSESNEQFF. CDR3 coding DNA: TGTGCCAGCAGTCGGGACTCCGAAAGCAATGAGCAGTTCTTC.

CDR3 amino acids: CASSSRTGFYEQYF. In nucleotides, the CDR3 is TGCGCCAGCAGCTCCCGGACAGGATTTTACGAGCAGTACTTC. This chain connects TRBV5-1 to TRBJ2-7; 7 nucleotides line up with TRBD1. V lost 3 bases and J lost 4; bases outside the gene matches: 7. The CDR3 extends over 14 amino acids. CDR1 and CDR2 from the germline V gene are SGHRS and YFSETQ.

This clonotype was picked up a small number of times. J is TRBJ2-2 and V is TRBV6-5; D is unresolved. Trimming took 0 bases from V and 7 from J, leaving 6 bases between them. This CDR3 contains 13 residues. Germline CDR1 reads MNHEY; CDR2 reads SVGAGI. This chain's CDR3 is CASSYSRSGELFF. The CDR3 nucleotides read TGTGCCAGCAGTTACTCGAGAAGCGGGGAGCTGTTTTTT.

Only a few counts were recorded for this clonotype. This chain connects TRBV6-5 to TRBJ2-2; perhaps TRBD2 as D (6 bases). The CDR3 length is 15 residues. From germline, CDR1 is MNHEY and CDR2 SVGAGI. The V end was cut by 5 bases, the J end by 0 bases, with 10 bases between. The CDR3 sequence: CASSGGTTNTGELFF. For the CDR3, the DNA is TGTGCCAGCAGTGGAGGGACGACGAACACCGGGGAGCTGTTTTTT.

Only a few counts were recorded for this clonotype. The V and J genes are TRBV7-9 and TRBJ1-4; 9 nucleotides agree with TRBD1. J lost 5 bases, V lost 5 bases, and 6 bases had no gene match. The CDR3 runs to 15 residues. CDR1 and CDR2 (germline): SEHNR, FQNEAQ (reference sequence). The CDR3 is CASSPDRGKNEKLFF. Here the CDR3 DNA reads TGTGCCAGCAGCCCCGACAGGGGGAAGAATGAAAAACTGTTTTTT. The whole variable domain, remainder taken from reference TRBV7-9 and TRBJ1-4, is DTGVSQNPRHKITKRGQNVTFRCDPISEHNRLYWYRQTLGQGPEFLTYFQNEAQLEKSRLLSDRFSAERPKGSFSTLEIQRTEQGDSAMYLCASSPDRGKNEKLFFGSGTQLSVL.

This clonotype was seen more than once but under ten times. V usage is TRBV4-3 and J usage is TRBJ2-1, with unresolved D. In germline, CDR1 is LGHNA, CDR2 YSLEER. The V gene lost 0 bases and the J gene lost 7 bases, with 10 bases spanning the gap. The CDR3 loop spans 14 amino acids. CDR3 DNA sequence: TGCGCCAGCAGCCAAGATTTTGTGAAGAATGAGCAGTTCTTC. Encoded protein: CASSQDFVKNEQFF.

This clonotype came up a few times. The chain joins TRBV27 to TRBJ2-7; 9 nucleotides match TRBD1. The trim removed 5 bases at V and 4 bases at J, leaving 12 bases unmatched. The CDR3 extends over 16 amino acids. Germline V gives CDR1 MNHEY, CDR2 SMNVEV (reference sequence). The CDR3 region is CASSPTPGTGRYEQYF. The DNA of the CDR3 is TGTGCCAGCAGTCCCACTCCCGGGACAGGGCGGTACGAGCAGTACTTC.

This chain joins TRBV5-5 and TRBJ1-4, with 8 bases lining up with TRBD1. The V gene's germline CDR1 is SGHKS and CDR2 YYEKEE (reference sequence). CDR3 length: 17 amino acids. J lost 2 bases, V lost 1 base, and 7 bases had no gene match. The CDR3 reads CASSLYLTGGTNEKLFF. The DNA for the CDR3 is TGTGCCAGCAGCTTGTATCTTACAGGGGGTACTAATGAAAAACTGTTTTTT. Full variable domain (rest looked up from reference TRBV5-5 and TRBJ1-4): DAGVTQSPTHLIKTRGQQVTLRCSPISGHKSVSWYQQVLGQGPQFIFQYYEKEERGRGNFPDRFSARQFPNYSSELNVNALLLGDSALYLCASSLYLTGGTNEKLFFGSGTQLSVL.

In this sample, this clonotype turned up a few times. CDR3 region: CASSPFSGNTIYF. In DNA, the CDR3 is TGCGCCAGCAGTCCGTTCTCTGGAAACACCATATATTTT. The chain uses TRBV10-2 and TRBJ1-3; D is ambiguous. Trimming pared 5 bases from V and 0 bases from J, leaving 5 bases between. This CDR3 comprises 13 residues. Germline assignment: CDR1 WSHSY and CDR2 SAAADI.

V is TRBV27 and J is TRBJ1-1, with D possibly being TRBD1 (5 bases). Germline loops: CDR1 MNHEY, CDR2 SMNVEV (reference sequence). This CDR3 region has 13 residues. The V and J ends lost 8 bases and 8 bases respectively, with 18 bases between them. This chain's CDR3 is CASEPRPGKEAFF. CDR3 coding DNA: TGTGCCAGCGAGCCCCGGCCAGGGAAAGAAGCTTTCTTT.

This clonotype was observed a handful of times. V gene TRBV15 combines with J gene TRBJ2-1, with 10 positions matching TRBD2. The germline gives CDR1 LNHNV, CDR2 YYDKDF (reference sequence). J was trimmed by 6 bases and V by 0 bases; bases with no gene match: 8. The CDR3 consists of 17 residues. CDR3 coding DNA: TGTGCCACCAGCAGAGAGCTAGCGGGAGCCAGGAGCAATGAGCAGTTCTTC. This codes for CATSRELAGARSNEQFF. Full variable domain (missing parts from reference TRBV15 and TRBJ2-1): DAMVIQNPRYQVTQFGKPVTLSCSQTLNHNVMYWYQQKSSQAPKLLFHYYDKDFNNEADTPDNFQSRRPNTSFCFLDIRSPGLGDTAMYLCATSRELAGARSNEQFFGPGTRLTVL.